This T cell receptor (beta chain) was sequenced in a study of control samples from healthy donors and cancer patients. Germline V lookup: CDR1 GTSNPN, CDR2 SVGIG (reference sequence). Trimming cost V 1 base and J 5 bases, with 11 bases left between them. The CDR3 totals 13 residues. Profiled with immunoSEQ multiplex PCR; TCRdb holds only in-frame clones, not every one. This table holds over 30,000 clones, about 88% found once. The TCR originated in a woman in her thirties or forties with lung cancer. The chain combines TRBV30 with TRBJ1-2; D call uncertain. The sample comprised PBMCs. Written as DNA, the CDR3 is TGTGCCTGGAGTGCCAACCCGGGGTATGGCTACACCTTC. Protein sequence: CAWSANPGYGYTF.